This T cell receptor beta chain comes out of a study of CD8+ T cells in alopecia areata. Study-wide context: Oral tofacitinib, 5 to 10 mg twice daily, was given in an open-label trial. Study conclusions and caveats: The study found TCR sharing across patients less clear than in mice, possibly for HLA reasons. Higher clonality and more expanded CD8+ clones appeared in lesional than normal scalp.

Comment on this clone: The target antigen is unknown.

Treatment of the sample: oral pan-JAK inhibitor, 5-10 mg twice daily. It was from alopecia areata patients that lesional scalp punch biopsies and peripheral blood were collected. In each case, RNA was isolated and then reverse transcribed into cDNA as the sequencing template. The protocol was immunoSEQ multiplex PCR, while the TCRdb copy is restricted to in-frame clones and leaves out a portion. In the table there are about 42,000 clones, around 71% of which are singletons. Germline CDR1 reads MNHEY; CDR2 reads SMNVEV (reference sequence). The CDR3 runs 11 residues. With 8 bases removed from V and 6 bases from J, the gap between germline ends came to 9 bases.

The source material was CD8+ T cells sorted from blood, sampled at week 4, from a patient treated with tofacitinib. The source of this sequence is a human donor with alopecia areata. The V and J genes are TRBV27 and TRBJ2-3, with a tentative D call TRBD1 (5 bases). In DNA form, the CDR3 reads TGTGCCAGCGGGGCCTTGGATACGCAGTATTTT. Protein product: CASGALDTQYF.